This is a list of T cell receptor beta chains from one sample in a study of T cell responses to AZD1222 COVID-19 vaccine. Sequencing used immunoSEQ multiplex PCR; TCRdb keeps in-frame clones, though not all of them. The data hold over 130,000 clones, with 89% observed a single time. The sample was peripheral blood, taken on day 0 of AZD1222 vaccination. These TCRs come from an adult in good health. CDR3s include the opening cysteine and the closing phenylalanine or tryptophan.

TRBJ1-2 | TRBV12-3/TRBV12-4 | CASSGLGEGYTF
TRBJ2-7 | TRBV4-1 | CASSQEGQGVYEQYF
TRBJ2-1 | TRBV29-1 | CSALGGEQFF
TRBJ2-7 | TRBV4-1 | CASSHLLGLAGVYEQYF
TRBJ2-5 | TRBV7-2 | CASSRTSARGETQYF
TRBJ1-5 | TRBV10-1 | CASRPGQGDYSNQPQHF
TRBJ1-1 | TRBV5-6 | CASSRLGTGMNTEAFF
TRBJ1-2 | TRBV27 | CASSLTTANYGYTF
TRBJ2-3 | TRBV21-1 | CASSKVSPGRNTQYF
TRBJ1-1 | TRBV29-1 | CSVEDKGTGSMNTEAFF
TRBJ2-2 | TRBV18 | CASSPMTLGTGELFF
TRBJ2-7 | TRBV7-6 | CASSLNRVAYEQYF
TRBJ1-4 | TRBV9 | CASSASPNSGTGNEKLFF
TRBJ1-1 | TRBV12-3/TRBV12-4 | CASSLAGTEAFF
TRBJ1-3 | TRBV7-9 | CASSSGQANTIYF
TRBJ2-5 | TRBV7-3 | CASSAGRQETQYF
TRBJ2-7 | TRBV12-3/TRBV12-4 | CASSLTSGYEQYF
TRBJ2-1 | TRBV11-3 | CASSLGRDNEQFF
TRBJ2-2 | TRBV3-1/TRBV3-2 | CASSQDSPGWGTGELFF
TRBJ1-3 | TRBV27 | CASANGRGRGTIYF
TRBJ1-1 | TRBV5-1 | CASRTSTGIAFF
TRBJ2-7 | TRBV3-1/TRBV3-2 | CASSQGSSVIGSEQYF
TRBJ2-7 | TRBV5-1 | CASSPDRGRFYEQYF
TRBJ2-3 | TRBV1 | CTSSQDNPWETSGGADTQYF
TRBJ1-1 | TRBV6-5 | CASRVMGAHTEAFF
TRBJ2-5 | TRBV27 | CASSQPRTSGSPKTQYF